This TCR beta chain was recovered during a study of T cell responses to AZD1222 COVID-19 vaccine. Study-level information: Second-dose groups at about 4 or about 12 weeks were pooled.

Sequenced by immunoSEQ multiplex PCR; TCRdb stores in-frame clones only, minus some. The sample records fewer than 120,000 clones, 87% being singletons. The CDR3 extends over 15 amino acids. Germline CDR1 reads SNHLY; CDR2 reads FYNNEI. V was trimmed by 4 bases and J by 3 bases, leaving 16 bases between them. Specimen: peripheral blood, collected on day 0 of AZD1222 vaccination. The chain joins TRBV2 to TRBJ2-7; the D call may be TRBD1 or TRBD2 (5 bases each). This TCR derives from an adult in good health. CDR3 loop: CASSVEGTPHYEQYF. The CDR3 DNA reads as TGTGCCAGCAGTGTAGAAGGGACCCCCCACTACGAGCAGTACTTC.